This T cell receptor beta chain was obtained from a study of blood T cell repertoires in COVID-19 (dated by TCRdb to 2018 to 2020). Regarding the study in general: Samples from collaborators originated in the United States, Italy and Spain and spanned both the acute and convalescent phases of COVID-19. A de-identified subject ID, COVID-19 status, age in years and sex were almost always included in the sample metadata. The repertoires were released in a freely available public database intended as a resource for research on the immune response to SARS-CoV-2. The prospective study material was composed of cDNA or gDNA derived from T cells, B-cell-depleted T cells, or PBMCs. Samples came from the ongoing ImmuneRACE study (first 160 participants) plus 1,254 subjects from 6 global collaborators. The dataset comprised deeply sampled blood TCRbeta repertoires from subjects exposed to, actively infected with, or recovered from COVID-19. Where HLA class I and class II types were available, the types were taken from metadata supplied by the sample provider, not from assay-based typing.

About this clone: Its antigen has not been determined. Base qualities were left out, and no much larger clone turns up one base away.

The immunoSEQ Assay, a bias-controlled multiplex PCR, was used to amplify TCRbeta CDR3 regions from genomic DNA. The published analysis was carried out like this. The number of nucleated cells in each sample was estimated by amplification of reference gene primers within the assay. Sequence reads were collapsed and filtered to measure the absolute abundance of every unique TCRbeta CDR3 rearrangement. Productive Simpson clonality was computed per sample as the square root of Simpson's diversity index over productive rearrangements. In its TCRdb copy, this immuneACCESS table keeps in-frame sequences only and misses some clones. Where compared with another copy, unresolved V genes explain less than half of these, and the others have no known cause. V, J and clone size reflect that table, while D and trimming were determined from the DNA. Present in this sample are about 200,000 clones, around 85% of which were seen just once. About 17% of the sample rests with the top ten.

The cysteine opens and the phenylalanine closes a CDR3 of 15 amino acids. The sequence is cut down to CDR3 DNA, 45 bases in frame from base 1. V is pruned by 6 bases and J by 7 bases, leaving 7 bases of the junction without a gene match. Looking up the germline V gene yields CDR1 MNHEY and CDR2 SVGAGI. Enrolling through a virtual design, the prospective study's participants ranged in age from roughly 18 to 89 years and lived across 20 to 30 United States geographic areas. To assign participants to cohorts, the prospective study relied on clinical history that participants themselves reported in a screening survey and a study questionnaire. ImmuneRACE Cohort 3 recovered participants were defined by two consecutive negative NP/OP PCR tests, healthcare professional clearance, or symptom resolution. In the prospective study, whole blood, serum and a nasopharyngeal or oropharyngeal swab were collected from each participant by mobile phlebotomists. Prospective study participants could optionally give additional blood draws and questionnaires over a roughly two-month period. Before DNA extraction, blood samples from the prospective study were shipped at room temperature or frozen.

Summary of the overall study and its limitations: Clinical and demographic metadata were provided uncurated, with the amount varying by source and participant.

This clonotype was sampled from a man aged 35-49 years who had recovered from COVID-19. This receptor chain uses TRBV6-5 and TRBJ2-3; 13 central bases correspond to TRBD2. The sample consisted of PBMCs or T cells enriched from blood (not recorded which). The DNA sequence is TGTGCCAGCAGCGACGGGACTAGCGGGACCTATACGCAGTATTTT. Translated, this gives CASSDGTSGTYTQYF.